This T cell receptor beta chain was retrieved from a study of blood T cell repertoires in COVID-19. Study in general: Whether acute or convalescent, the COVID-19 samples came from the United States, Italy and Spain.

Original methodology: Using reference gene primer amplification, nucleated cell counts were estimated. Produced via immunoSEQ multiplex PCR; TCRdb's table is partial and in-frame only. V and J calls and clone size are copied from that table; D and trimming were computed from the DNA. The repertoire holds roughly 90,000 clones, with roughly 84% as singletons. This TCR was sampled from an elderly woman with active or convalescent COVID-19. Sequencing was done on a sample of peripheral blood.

The chain's CDR3 is CASNRQGATNEKLFF. CDR3 DNA sequence: TGTGCCAGTAACCGACAGGGAGCAACTAATGAAAAACTGTTTTTT. The rearrangement links TRBV19 to TRBJ1-4; 7 nucleotides line up with TRBD1. The CDR3 length is 15 residues. V dropped 7 bases and J dropped 0; count of bases not matched to a gene: 5. Germline lookup yields CDR1 LNHDA and CDR2 SQIVND (reference sequence).